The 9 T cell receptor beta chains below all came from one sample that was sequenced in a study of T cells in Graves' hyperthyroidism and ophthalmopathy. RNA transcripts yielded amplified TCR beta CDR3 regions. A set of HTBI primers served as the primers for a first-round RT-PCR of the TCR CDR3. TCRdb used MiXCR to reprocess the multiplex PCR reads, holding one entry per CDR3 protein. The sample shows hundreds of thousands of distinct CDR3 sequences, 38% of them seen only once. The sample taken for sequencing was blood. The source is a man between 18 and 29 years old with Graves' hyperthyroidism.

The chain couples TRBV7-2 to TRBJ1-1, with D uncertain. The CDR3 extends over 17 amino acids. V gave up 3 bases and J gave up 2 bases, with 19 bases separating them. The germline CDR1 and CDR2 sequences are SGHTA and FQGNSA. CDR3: CASSFFVGPSTNTEAFF. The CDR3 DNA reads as TGTGCCAGCAGCTTTTTTGTGGGCCCGAGTACCAACACTGAAGCTTTCTTT.

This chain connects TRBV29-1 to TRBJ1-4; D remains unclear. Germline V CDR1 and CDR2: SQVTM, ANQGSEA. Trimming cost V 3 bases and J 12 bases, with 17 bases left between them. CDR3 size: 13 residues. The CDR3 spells CSVDDGREPELFF. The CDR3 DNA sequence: TGCAGCGTTGATGATGGGAGGGAACCAGAACTGTTTTTT.

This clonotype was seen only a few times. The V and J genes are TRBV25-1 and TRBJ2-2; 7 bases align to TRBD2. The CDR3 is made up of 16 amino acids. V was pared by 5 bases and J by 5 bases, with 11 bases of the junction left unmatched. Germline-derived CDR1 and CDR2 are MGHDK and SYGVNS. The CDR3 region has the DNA TGTGCCAGCAGTAGCGGCCGCGGGAGTGGTACCGGGGAGCTGTTTTTT. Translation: CASSSGRGSGTGELFF.

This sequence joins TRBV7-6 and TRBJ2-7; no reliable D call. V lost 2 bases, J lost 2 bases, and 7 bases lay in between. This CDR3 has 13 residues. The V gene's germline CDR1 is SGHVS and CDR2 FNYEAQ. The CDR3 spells CASSLHLTYEQYF. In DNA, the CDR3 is TGTGCCAGCAGCTTACACTTAACCTACGAGCAGTACTTC. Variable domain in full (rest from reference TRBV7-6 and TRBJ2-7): GAGVSQSPRYKVTKRGQDVALRCDPISGHVSLYWYRQALGQGPEFLTYFNYEAQQDKSGLPNDRFSAERPEGSISTLTIQRTEQRDSAMYRCASSLHLTYEQYFGPGTRLTVT.

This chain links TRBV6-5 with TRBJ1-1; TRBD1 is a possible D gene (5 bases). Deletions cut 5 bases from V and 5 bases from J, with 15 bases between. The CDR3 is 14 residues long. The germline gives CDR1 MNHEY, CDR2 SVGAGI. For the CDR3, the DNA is TGTGCCAGCAGTCGCGCAGGGCGGAGGACTGAAGCTTTCTTT. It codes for CASSRAGRRTEAFF.

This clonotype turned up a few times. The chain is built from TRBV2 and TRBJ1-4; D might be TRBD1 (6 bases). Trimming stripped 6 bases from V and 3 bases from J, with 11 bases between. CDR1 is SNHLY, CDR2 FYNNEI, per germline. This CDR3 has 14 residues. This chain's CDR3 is CASRTGPSNEKLFF. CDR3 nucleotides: TGTGCCAGCAGGACAGGTCCTTCTAATGAAAAACTGTTTTTT.

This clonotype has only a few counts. The CDR3 region is CASSSDRSTYEQYF. CDR3 DNA sequence: TGTGCCAGCAGTTCGGACAGGTCAACCTACGAGCAGTACTTC. This chain links TRBV3-1 with TRBJ2-7; 7 nucleotides line up with TRBD1. After removal of 6 bases from V and 2 bases from J, the junction contained 7 bases not matched to a gene. Germline V gene sequence: CDR1 LGHDT, CDR2 YNNKEL (reference sequence). This CDR3 region has 14 residues.

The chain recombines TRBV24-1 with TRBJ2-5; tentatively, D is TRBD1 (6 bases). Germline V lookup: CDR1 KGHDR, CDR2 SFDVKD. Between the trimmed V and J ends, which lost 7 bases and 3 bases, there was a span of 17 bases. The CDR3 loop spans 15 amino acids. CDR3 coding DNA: TGTGCCACCAGCCAGGGGAAAGGGCGGGAAGAGACCCAGTACTTC. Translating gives CATSQGKGREETQYF.

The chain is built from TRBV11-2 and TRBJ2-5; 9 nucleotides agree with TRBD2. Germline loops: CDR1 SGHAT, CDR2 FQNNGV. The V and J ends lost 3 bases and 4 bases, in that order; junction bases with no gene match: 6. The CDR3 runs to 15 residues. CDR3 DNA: TGTGCCAGCAGCTTCGGCGGGAGGGCCAGAGAGACCCAGTACTTC. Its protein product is CASSFGGRARETQYF.